This TCR beta chain emerged from a study of blood T cell repertoires in COVID-19. Study summary: Researchers got acute and convalescent COVID-19 samples from the United States, Italy and Spain.

Per the original data handling: Amplification from reference gene primers served as the basis for estimated nucleated cell counts. The table came from immunoSEQ multiplex PCR; TCRdb's copy has only in-frame clones and leaves some out. The DNA was the basis for D and trimming; V, J and clone size are from that table. The repertoire holds over 120,000 clones, with about 80% as singletons. This CDR3 comprises 13 residues. The V gene lost 6 bases and the J gene lost 8 bases, with 13 bases spanning the gap. Germline values: CDR1 MNHEY, CDR2 SVGAGI. Across under 25 US areas, participants ranged in age from about 18 to 100 years.

This rearrangement joins TRBV6-5 to TRBJ1-4; perhaps TRBD1 as D (5 bases). This sequence was found in a woman aged 50 to 65 who had recovered from COVID-19. The sample was PBMCs or T cells enriched from blood (not recorded which). The CDR3 is CASSRDSGEKLFF. The CDR3 region has the DNA TGTGCCAGCAGCCGAGACAGTGGCGAAAAACTGTTTTTT.